The next 27 T cell receptor beta chains were all read from a single sample in a study of cytomegalovirus exposure and HLA in healthy donors. PCR involved 60 Vbeta and 13 Jbeta primers. Repertoires were generated with immunoSEQ multiplex PCR, while TCRdb's copy carries only in-frame clones and drops some. Counted here are approximately 120,000 clones, about 80% occurring once; the ten biggest clones make up over 7%. The sample was PBMCs. These TCRs come from a woman aged 45-60 years in good health and CMV-seropositive.

The chain couples TRBV15 to TRBJ2-5, with TRBD2 identical over 13 bases. The DNA matches TRBJ2-7 better at its end, which makes the J call doubtful. The germline CDR1 and CDR2 sequences are LNHNV and YYDKDF (reference sequence). CDR3 length: 14 amino acids. The CDR3 DNA follows: TGTGCCACCAGCAAAGGACTAGCGGGGGTCGAGCAGTACTTC. This translates into CATSKGLAGVEQYF.

V usage is TRBV5-4 and J usage is TRBJ1-1; D may be TRBD1 (6 bases). The CDR3 has 17 amino acids. Germline V gene data show CDR1 as SGHNT and CDR2 as YYREEE (reference sequence). V was trimmed by 0 bases and J by 0 bases, leaving 15 bases between them. The chain's CDR3 is CASSLEGGRGLNTEAFF. In nucleotides, the CDR3 is TGTGCCAGCAGCTTGGAGGGCGGCAGGGGCTTGAACACTGAAGCTTTCTTT.

This chain connects TRBV5-4 to TRBJ2-5; 9 nucleotides agree with TRBD1. With the DNA end fitting TRBJ2-7 better, the J assignment may be wrong. The CDR3 spans 15 residues. Germline V gene sequence: CDR1 SGHNT, CDR2 YYREEE (reference sequence). CDR3 amino acids: CASSLVGQGDHEQYF. CDR3 sequence (DNA): TGTGCCAGCAGCTTGGTGGGACAGGGTGACCACGAGCAGTACTTC.

The chain employs TRBV19 and TRBJ2-2; D remains unclear. The CDR3 is 15 residues long. Trimming shortened V by 4 bases and J by 4 bases, and 13 bases separated the two germline ends. CDR1 LNHDA and CDR2 SQIVND come from the germline V gene (reference sequence). Here the CDR3 reads CASSTLRAGTGELFF. CDR3 coding DNA: TGTGCCAGTAGTACCCTACGAGCTGGCACCGGGGAGCTGTTTTTT.

This clone came up a few times. V gene TRBV7-2 combines with J gene TRBJ1-1, with D uncertain. V lost 2 bases and J 1 base, leaving 5 bases between the germline ends. This CDR3 region has 13 residues. CDR1 is SGHTA and CDR2 is FQGNSA in the germline V gene. This chain's CDR3 is CASSLIRNTEAFF. The CDR3 DNA follows: TGTGCCAGCAGCTTAATCAGGAACACTGAAGCTTTCTTT. Full variable domain (outside the CDR3, taken from reference TRBV7-2 and TRBJ1-1): GAGVSQSPSNKVTEKGKDVELRCDPISGHTALYWYRQSLGQGLEFLIYFQGNSAPDKSGLPSDRFSAERTGGSVSTLTIQRTQQEDSAVYLCASSLIRNTEAFFGQGTRLTVV.

CDR3 in DNA: TGTGCCAGCAGTCTCCGGACAGGGAACACCGGGGAGCTGTTTTTT. Translating it yields CASSLRTGNTGELFF. The chain is built from TRBV6-6 and TRBJ2-2; 7 bases fit TRBD1. With 5 bases clipped from V and 1 base from J, the junction kept 4 bases outside the gene matches. The CDR3 consists of 15 residues. The germline V gene encodes CDR1 MNHNY and CDR2 SVGAGI (reference sequence).

V usage is TRBV7-2 and J usage is TRBJ2-1; 7 nucleotides match TRBD1. From germline, CDR1 is SGHTA and CDR2 FQGNSA. The CDR3 sequence is 15 residues long. The V gene end was trimmed by 6 bases and the J gene end by 4 bases; junction bases not matched to a gene: 9. CDR3 sequence: CASSLDRTRYNEQFF. The CDR3 DNA sequence: TGTGCCAGCAGTTTGGACAGGACACGGTACAATGAGCAGTTCTTC.

The V and J genes are TRBV11-2 and TRBJ1-1; a possible D gene is TRBD1 (5 bases). The CDR3 is made up of 13 amino acids. Germline V gives CDR1 SGHAT, CDR2 FQNNGV. V was clipped by 5 bases and J by 1 base, with 8 bases between them. DNA of the CDR3: TGTGCCAGCAGCCTCAGGGCGAACACTGAAGCTTTCTTT. As protein: CASSLRANTEAFF.

The rearrangement links TRBV19 to TRBJ1-1; possibly TRBD1 for D (6 bases). There are 14 residues in the CDR3. Germline V gene lookup returns CDR1 LNHDA and CDR2 SQIVND (reference sequence). The ends were cut back, 7 bases at V and 1 base at J, with 13 bases in the middle. DNA for the CDR3: TGTGCCAGTACGCAGGGGATTTCGAACACTGAAGCTTTCTTT. Translating it yields CASTQGISNTEAFF.

V gene TRBV6-1 combines with J gene TRBJ1-1; unclear D gene. In germline, CDR1 is MNHNS, CDR2 SASEGT. The CDR3 contains 19 residues. The V and J ends lost 2 bases and 0 bases respectively, with 22 bases between them. The CDR3 loop reads CASSESGFGVYTMNTEAFF. In DNA, the CDR3 is TGTGCCAGCAGTGAAAGTGGTTTCGGGGTTTATACCATGAACACTGAAGCTTTCTTT.

V is TRBV19 and J is TRBJ1-4, with D perhaps matching TRBD1 (5 bases). The germline V gene encodes CDR1 LNHDA and CDR2 SQIVND (reference sequence). V was pared by 9 bases and J by 3 bases, with 17 bases between. CDR3 length: 15 amino acids. The CDR3 protein is CASIPQGSANEKLFF. As DNA, the CDR3 is TGTGCCAGCATTCCTCAGGGAAGCGCTAATGAAAAACTGTTTTTT.

This chain links TRBV2 with TRBJ1-3; possible D gene TRBD1, 6 bases. V lost 2 bases, J lost 5 bases, and 13 bases lay in between. The CDR3 sequence is 15 residues long. CDR1 and CDR2 (germline): SNHLY, FYNNEI. The CDR3 sequence: CASSETGRLRNTIYF. The DNA of the CDR3 is TGTGCCAGCAGTGAAACAGGGCGACTCAGAAACACCATATATTTT. Full variable domain (missing parts from reference TRBV2 and TRBJ1-3): EPEVTQTPSHQVTQMGQEVILRCVPISNHLYFYWYRQILGQKVEFLVSFYNNEISEKSEIFDDQFSVERPDGSNFTLKIRSTKLEDSAMYFCASSETGRLRNTIYFGEGSWLTVV.

The chain uses TRBV6-1 and TRBJ1-2; 8 bases match TRBD1. V was pared by 6 bases and J by 8 bases, with 8 bases of the junction left unmatched. Germline CDR1 reads MNHNS; CDR2 reads SASEGT. The length of the CDR3 is 13 residues. As DNA, the CDR3 is TGTGCCAGCAGCCGACAGGGGAGCCTAGGCTACACCTTC. It encodes CASSRQGSLGYTF.

The chain has TRBV6-5 and TRBJ1-3; a weak D match, TRBD1 (6 bases). Germline assignment: CDR1 MNHEY and CDR2 SVGAGI. The CDR3 has 14 amino acids. Deletions cut 5 bases from V and 1 base from J, with 9 bases between. The chain's CDR3 is CASSPTGSGNTIYF. The DNA of the CDR3 is TGTGCCAGCAGTCCTACAGGGTCTGGAAACACCATATATTTT.

The chain carries TRBV20-1 and TRBJ2-7, with TRBD1 identical over 7 bases. Per germline, CDR1 DFQATT and CDR2 SNEGSKA (reference sequence). With V trimmed by 6 bases and J by 4 bases, 3 bases remained unmatched. The CDR3 runs 11 residues. CDR3 loop: CSARQGYEQYF. The CDR3 coding sequence is TGCAGTGCGCGACAGGGATACGAGCAGTACTTC.

The chain couples TRBV11-2 to TRBJ2-7; D unresolved. CDR1 is SGHAT, CDR2 FQNNGV, per germline. Deletions cut 3 bases from V and 0 bases from J, with 9 bases between. This CDR3 is 14 amino acids long. DNA for the CDR3: TGTGCCAGCAGCTTGCAGGCAAGCTCCTACGAGCAGTACTTC. Its protein product is CASSLQASSYEQYF. Combining the CDR3 with reference TRBV11-2 and TRBJ2-7 gives the whole variable domain EAGVAQSPRYKIIEKRQSVAFWCNPISGHATLYWYQQILGQGPKLLIQFQNNGVVDDSQLPKDRFSAERLKGVDSTLKIQPAKLEDSAVYLCASSLQASSYEQYFGPGTRLTVT.

This clone is a singleton in its sample. Mismatch with germline at one junction end may stem from a read error. The chain employs TRBV7-9 and TRBJ2-3; the match to TRBD1 covers 8 bases. Germline V gene sequence: CDR1 SEHNR, CDR2 FQNEAQ (reference sequence). The CDR3 sequence is 14 residues long. The CDR3 region has the DNA TGTTCCAGCAGCCCCACGACAGGGGTAGATACGCAGTATTTT. Amino acid sequence: CSSSPTTGVDTQYF. Full variable domain (missing parts from reference TRBV7-9 and TRBJ2-3): DTGVSQNPRHKITKRGQNVTFRCDPISEHNRLYWYRQTLGQGPEFLTYFQNEAQLEKSRLLSDRFSAERPKGSFSTLEIQRTEQGDSAMYLCSSSPTTGVDTQYFGPGTRLTVL.

CDR3 sequence: CASEGLLGSQETQYF. CDR3 sequence (DNA): TGTGCCAGCGAGGGACTGTTAGGCTCACAAGAGACCCAGTACTTC. The chain couples TRBV5-6 to TRBJ2-5, with D possibly being TRBD2 (6 bases). V was trimmed by 7 bases and J by 2 bases, leaving 18 bases between them. This CDR3 contains 15 residues. Germline V lookup: CDR1 SGHDT, CDR2 YYEEEE.

The V call is TRBV7-9, the J call TRBJ2-1, with 9 bases matching TRBD1. CDR3 size: 15 residues. Trimming cost V 5 bases and J 5 bases; bases outside gene matches: 7. CDR1 is SEHNR and CDR2 is FQNEAQ in the germline V gene (reference sequence). This CDR3 is CASSLRDRANNEQFF. DNA for the CDR3: TGTGCCAGCAGCCTACGGGACAGGGCTAACAATGAGCAGTTCTTC. Combining the CDR3 with reference TRBV7-9 and TRBJ2-1 gives the whole variable domain DTGVSQNPRHKITKRGQNVTFRCDPISEHNRLYWYRQTLGQGPEFLTYFQNEAQLEKSRLLSDRFSAERPKGSFSTLEIQRTEQGDSAMYLCASSLRDRANNEQFFGPGTRLTVL.

The chain is built from TRBV5-4 and TRBJ2-7; TRBD2 matches 7 bases. This CDR3 is 15 amino acids long. The V and J ends lost 0 bases and 2 bases, in that order; junction bases with no gene match: 5. CDR1 and CDR2 from the germline V gene are SGHNT and YYREEE (reference sequence). DNA for the CDR3: TGTGCCAGCAGCTTGGAACTAGCGTCGACCTACGAGCAGTACTTC. Amino acids: CASSLELASTYEQYF.

This clone was detected a few times. This chain uses TRBV13 with TRBJ2-2; possibly TRBD2 for D (7 bases). Germline V gene lookup returns CDR1 PRHDT and CDR2 FYEKMQ (reference sequence). Trimming removed 4 bases from V and 5 bases from J, with 17 bases in between. The CDR3 length is 16 residues. CDR3 DNA sequence: TGTGCCAGCAGCTCAAGAGTGGGGGGGCAAACCGGGGAGCTGTTTTTT. Its protein product is CASSSRVGGQTGELFF.

The table lists this clone with a few counts. The chain has TRBV7-2 and TRBJ2-3, with D perhaps matching TRBD1 (5 bases). This CDR3 contains 11 residues. The V gene lost 1 base and the J gene lost 14 bases, with 10 bases spanning the gap. Germline V CDR1 and CDR2: SGHTA, FQGNSA. DNA of the CDR3: TGTGCCAGCAGCTTAGACTCAGGGTGGTATTTT. Protein product: CASSLDSGWYF.

This clone came up once. The chain recombines TRBV10-2 with TRBJ2-3; TRBD2 agrees at 12 bases. This CDR3 region has 17 residues. V was pared by 3 bases and J by 3 bases, with 7 bases of the junction left unmatched. CDR1 WSHSY and CDR2 SAAADI come from the germline V gene. The CDR3 DNA sequence: TGCGCCAGCAGTGATCTACCGACTAGCGGGAGAACAGATACGCAGTATTTT. Its protein product is CASSDLPTSGRTDTQYF.

The rearrangement links TRBV9 to TRBJ1-1, with D possibly matching TRBD1 (5 bases). V lost 4 bases and J 5 bases, leaving 15 bases between the germline ends. Germline CDR1 and CDR2: SGDLS and YYNGEE. This CDR3 has 14 residues. As DNA, the CDR3 is TGTGCCAGCAGCCCTCGTGGGGGGTCTACTGAAGCTTTCTTT. Translation: CASSPRGGSTEAFF.

The CDR3 nucleotides read TGTGCCACCAGCAGAGGGTCGCGGGGGGGCCAGACCCAGTACTTC. This codes for CATSRGSRGGQTQYF. The chain recombines TRBV15 with TRBJ2-5; 9 nucleotides agree with TRBD2. The V segment lost 1 base and the J segment 6 bases; nucleotides outside the gene matches: 6. Germline assignment: CDR1 LNHNV and CDR2 YYDKDF (reference sequence). The CDR3 extends over 15 amino acids.

For this clone: The identical CDR3 is also encoded by other nucleotide sequences in the sample. The V call is TRBV7-2, the J call TRBJ2-3; perhaps TRBD2 as D (6 bases). Germline assignment: CDR1 SGHTA and CDR2 FQGNSA. Trimming shortened V by 2 bases and J by 8 bases, and 26 bases separated the two germline ends. This CDR3 spans 18 amino acids. CDR3 nucleotide sequence: TGTGCCAGCAGCTTAAGGTGGAGGTCGGAACTGGCGGGATTTACGCAGTATTTT. This gives the protein CASSLRWRSELAGFTQYF.

This chain joins TRBV9 and TRBJ1-2; D perhaps matches TRBD1 (6 bases). Germline-derived CDR1 and CDR2 are SGDLS and YYNGEE. The CDR3 covers 14 residues. V shed 0 bases and J shed 8 bases, with 14 bases lying between them. CDR3 sequence: CASSVADSRRGYTF. CDR3 coding DNA: TGTGCCAGCAGCGTAGCGGACAGCCGCCGGGGCTACACCTTC.